The 25 T cell receptor beta chains below come from one sample, sequenced in a study of CD8+ T cells in alopecia areata. cDNA prepared by RNA extraction and subsequent reverse transcription served as the template for sequencing. The data were produced by immunoSEQ multiplex PCR, yet TCRdb's version contains in-frame clones alone and is incomplete. The sample includes about 200,000 clones, more than 55% of them seen just once. Sequencing was done on a sample of CD8+ T cells sorted from blood. These receptors were obtained from a human donor in good health.

The V call is TRBV29-1, the J call TRBJ1-2, with D tentatively TRBD1 (5 bases). The V end lost 7 bases, the J end lost 3 bases, and 12 bases lay between the germline ends. Germline V gene data show CDR1 as SQVTM and CDR2 as ANQGSEA. The CDR3 is 12 amino acids. CDR3 in DNA: TGCAGCGCTCGAGACAGAGACTATGGCTACACCTTC. It is translated as CSARDRDYGYTF.

The chain joins TRBV5-1 to TRBJ2-5; 7 bases agree with TRBD2. V lost 4 bases to trimming and J lost 4 bases; unmatched junction nucleotides: 10. Per the germline V gene, CDR1 is SGHRS and CDR2 is YFSETQ. The CDR3 extends over 15 amino acids. CDR3 sequence reads: CASSLWEGRGETQYF. The DNA for the CDR3 is TGCGCCAGCAGCCTCTGGGAGGGGCGGGGAGAGACCCAGTACTTC.

The V gene is TRBV5-1, the J gene TRBJ1-1; no firm D call. There are 14 residues in the CDR3. The V gene lost 7 bases and the J gene lost 1 base, with 14 bases spanning the gap. Germline V gene data show CDR1 as SGHRS and CDR2 as YFSETQ. For the CDR3, the DNA is TGCGCCAGCTGCCAAACAGAGAGGAACACTGAAGCTTTCTTT. It encodes CASCQTERNTEAFF.

This chain links TRBV27 with TRBJ1-2; 7 bases map to TRBD1. The CDR3 length is 14 residues. With 6 bases clipped from V and 8 bases from J, the junction kept 12 bases outside the gene matches. Germline CDR1 is MNHEY and CDR2 is SMNVEV (reference sequence). CDR3 amino acids: CASRDDVRGAGYTF. As DNA, the CDR3 is TGTGCCAGCAGGGACGACGTCAGGGGGGCAGGCTACACCTTC.

The J gene is TRBJ2-1, the V gene TRBV13, with D uncertain. Germline CDR1 and CDR2: PRHDT and FYEKMQ (reference sequence). Trimming stripped 3 bases from V and 0 bases from J, with 6 bases between. The CDR3 length is 14 residues. CDR3 bases: TGTGCCAGCAGCTTGAGAAGCTCCTACAATGAGCAGTTCTTC. It codes for CASSLRSSYNEQFF.

This chain links TRBV13 with TRBJ2-1; unclear D gene. Germline CDR1 is PRHDT and CDR2 is FYEKMQ (reference sequence). The V and J ends lost 2 bases and 5 bases respectively, with 4 bases between them. There are 12 residues in the CDR3. The CDR3 DNA reads TGTGCCAGCAGCTTACCCAACAATGAGCAGTTCTTC. It specifies CASSLPNNEQFF.

The chain employs TRBV29-1 and TRBJ1-2, with D maybe TRBD1 (5 bases). CDR1 and CDR2 from the germline V gene are SQVTM and ANQGSEA. V was cut by 5 bases and J by 3 bases, with 13 bases left in between. This CDR3 comprises 13 residues. The CDR3 DNA is TGCAGCGTTATGACAGACGGGGACTATGGCTACACCTTC. Protein product: CSVMTDGDYGYTF.

The V call is TRBV2, the J call TRBJ2-7; D ambiguous. CDR3 length equals 12 residues. Germline CDR1 is SNHLY and CDR2 is FYNNEI. Trimming pared 6 bases from V and 2 bases from J, leaving 8 bases between. This CDR3 reads CASSPHTYEQYF. In DNA form, the CDR3 reads TGTGCCAGCAGCCCCCACACCTACGAGCAGTACTTC.

This clone has a handful of counts. This sequence joins TRBV19 and TRBJ2-1; 10 positions agree with TRBD2. J was trimmed by 0 bases and V by 7 bases; bases with no gene match: 9. Per the germline V gene, CDR1 is LNHDA and CDR2 is SQIVND (reference sequence). This CDR3 spans 17 amino acids. The CDR3 DNA reads as TGTGCCAGTATTAGGGTAGCGGGGGGCGACTCCTACAATGAGCAGTTCTTC. Amino acids: CASIRVAGGDSYNEQFF.

The J gene is TRBJ1-1, the V gene TRBV9, with D tentatively TRBD1 (5 bases). V lost 4 bases and J 3 bases, leaving 13 bases between the germline ends. CDR1 is SGDLS and CDR2 is YYNGEE in the germline V gene. The CDR3 runs 14 residues. CDR3 region: CASSPGGEDTEAFF. CDR3 in DNA: TGTGCCAGCAGCCCCGGGGGGGAAGACACTGAAGCTTTCTTT.

The chain uses TRBV29-1 and TRBJ1-2; 10 bases fit TRBD1. The CDR3 has 15 residues. The V and J ends lost 5 bases and 2 bases, in that order; junction bases with no gene match: 8. Germline V CDR1 and CDR2: SQVTM, ANQGSEA. The CDR3: CSVPLRTGGNYGYTF. CDR3 DNA: TGCAGCGTTCCCTTAAGGACAGGGGGGAACTATGGCTACACCTTC.

This sequence joins TRBV4-1 and TRBJ2-2, with D perhaps matching TRBD1 (6 bases). CDR1 and CDR2 (germline): MGHRA, YSYEKL. V was trimmed by 2 bases and J by 6 bases, leaving 16 bases between them. This CDR3 is built from 16 residues. CDR3 amino acids: CASSQNRVLDAGELFF. The CDR3 DNA reads TGCGCCAGCAGCCAAAACAGGGTTTTGGATGCCGGGGAGCTGTTTTTT.

The chain couples TRBV29-1 to TRBJ2-2, with no clear D. The CDR3 length is 13 residues. With 2 bases removed from V and 3 bases from J, the gap between germline ends came to 7 bases. Per germline, CDR1 SQVTM and CDR2 ANQGSEA. The chain's CDR3 is CSVELGDTGELFF. Here the CDR3 DNA reads TGCAGCGTTGAATTGGGCGACACCGGGGAGCTGTTTTTT.

The chain uses TRBV4-1 and TRBJ2-2; D perhaps matches TRBD1 (6 bases). CDR3 length: 15 residues. Germline lookup yields CDR1 MGHRA and CDR2 YSYEKL. Trimming removed 6 bases from V and 1 base from J, with 12 bases in between. Written as DNA, the CDR3 is TGCGCCAGCAGGCCAGGGGCGGGGAACACCGGGGAGCTGTTTTTT. Translating it yields CASRPGAGNTGELFF.

This chain uses TRBV19 with TRBJ2-5, with a weak D call TRBD2 (5 bases). The germline V and J ends were trimmed by 5 bases and 1 base, with 14 bases remaining between them. CDR1 LNHDA and CDR2 SQIVND come from the germline V gene (reference sequence). The CDR3 extends over 15 amino acids. CDR3 nucleotides: TGTGCCAGTAGTGCCCTGGAGGCAGTCCAAGAGACCCAGTACTTC. Its protein is CASSALEAVQETQYF.

The chain uses TRBV7-9 and TRBJ2-7; the D gene is possibly TRBD1 (6 bases). Germline loops: CDR1 SEHNR, CDR2 FQNEAQ (reference sequence). Trimming shortened V by 4 bases and J by 6 bases, and 10 bases separated the two germline ends. The CDR3 sequence is 12 residues long. The CDR3 DNA is TGTGCCAGCAGCTCAGGGGTGGGCGAGCAGTACTTC. The encoded protein is CASSSGVGEQYF.

This sequence joins TRBV2 and TRBJ2-6; D is unclear. The CDR3 extends over 14 amino acids. Germline V lookup: CDR1 SNHLY, CDR2 FYNNEI. Between the trimmed V and J ends, which lost 4 bases and 4 bases, there was a span of 8 bases. The CDR3 nucleotides are TGTGCCAGCAGTGTAGAGGAAGGGGCCAACGTCCTGACTTTC. It encodes CASSVEEGANVLTF.

V and J are TRBV6-5 and TRBJ2-3; TRBD1 agrees at 10 bases. Germline V lookup: CDR1 MNHEY, CDR2 SVGAGI. This CDR3 comprises 16 residues. After removal of 0 bases from V and 1 base from J, the junction contained 1 base not matched to a gene. The CDR3: CASSYSGTGGTDTQYF. The CDR3 coding sequence is TGTGCCAGCAGTTACTCCGGGACAGGGGGCACAGATACGCAGTATTTT.

This CDR3 reads CATSRDRYSEGNEQFF. The CDR3 DNA follows: TGTGCCACCAGCAGAGATCGGTACAGTGAGGGGAATGAGCAGTTCTTC. V is TRBV15 and J is TRBJ2-1, with D perhaps matching TRBD1 or TRBD2 (5 bases each). The V and J ends lost 0 bases and 7 bases respectively, with 16 bases between them. This CDR3 is built from 16 residues. Germline V gene lookup returns CDR1 LNHNV and CDR2 YYDKDF (reference sequence). The full variable domain, rest sourced from reference TRBV15 and TRBJ2-1, is DAMVIQNPRYQVTQFGKPVTLSCSQTLNHNVMYWYQQKSSQAPKLLFHYYDKDFNNEADTPDNFQSRRPNTSFCFLDIRSPGLGDTAMYLCATSRDRYSEGNEQFFGPGTRLTVL.

CDR3 nucleotides: TGCAGCATAAGGGACGGACTCACAGATACGCAGTATTTT. It codes for CSIRDGLTDTQYF. The genes are TRBV29-1 and TRBJ2-3; either TRBD1 or TRBD2 may fit D (5 bases each). CDR1 is SQVTM, CDR2 ANQGSEA, per germline. V lost 8 bases to trimming and J lost 2 bases, with 14 bases between them. This CDR3 region has 13 residues.

The rearrangement uses TRBV29-1 and TRBJ1-1, with 9 bases aligning to TRBD1. The ends lost 8 bases at V and 5 bases at J; junction bases unmatched: 3. The CDR3 covers 11 residues. The germline gives CDR1 SQVTM, CDR2 ANQGSEA. The CDR3 nucleotides are TGCAGCATACAGGGGGCTACTGAAGCTTTCTTT. Amino acids: CSIQGATEAFF.

As to this clone: The same CDR3 arises from other DNA sequences in this sample as well. The chain is built from TRBV7-9 and TRBJ2-7; D call uncertain. The CDR3 spans 14 residues. V was trimmed by 1 base and J by 0 bases, leaving 7 bases between them. The germline V gene has CDR1 SEHNR and CDR2 FQNEAQ (reference sequence). The CDR3, as DNA: TGTGCCAGCAGCTTAGTGGGGAACTCCTACGAGCAGTACTTC. The encoded protein is CASSLVGNSYEQYF.

CDR3 coding DNA: TGTGCCAGCAGCTTAGAGGCAGATACGCAGTATTTT. Protein product: CASSLEADTQYF. The chain recombines TRBV7-9 with TRBJ2-3; the D is unclear. The ends were cut back, 1 base at V and 4 bases at J, with 3 bases in the middle. Germline loops: CDR1 SEHNR, CDR2 FQNEAQ (reference sequence). CDR3 size: 12 residues.

V gene TRBV29-1 combines with J gene TRBJ2-3; 9 nucleotides align to TRBD1. The ends lost 3 bases at V and 3 bases at J; junction bases unmatched: 4. The CDR3 contains 14 residues. CDR1 SQVTM and CDR2 ANQGSEA come from the germline V gene. CDR3 sequence reads: CSVDAGTGTDTQYF. CDR3 bases: TGCAGCGTTGACGCAGGGACAGGGACAGATACGCAGTATTTT.

The chain employs TRBV29-1 and TRBJ1-2; no firm D call. The CDR3 extends over 13 amino acids. The germline gives CDR1 SQVTM, CDR2 ANQGSEA. V was clipped by 1 base and J by 7 bases, with 13 bases between them. The CDR3 protein is CSVEGGPDVGYTF. The CDR3 bases are TGCAGCGTTGAAGGAGGTCCCGACGTTGGCTACACCTTC.